The 8 T cell receptor beta chains given below trace back to one sample, sequenced in a study of CD8 T cells in Susac syndrome. An input of about 0.5 to 1 ug of RNA was subjected to reverse transcription using random hexamers. MiXCR was run by TCRdb on the immunoSEQ multiplex PCR reads, yielding one entry per CDR3 protein. This table has 200,000 to 250,000 distinct CDR3 sequences, 95% appearing once. The sample taken for sequencing was CD4+ T cells from PBMCs. The receptors were sampled from a human donor with multiple sclerosis.

The gene calls are TRBV6-2 or TRBV6-3 and TRBJ1-6, with a possible D match to TRBD1 (5 bases). V lost 9 bases and J lost 7, with 13 bases in between. Germline CDR1 MNHEY, CDR2 SVGEGT. The CDR3 is made up of 13 amino acids. The CDR3 reads CASSGTRNSPLHF. The DNA for the CDR3 is TGTGCCAGTTCCGGGACCCGGAATTCACCCCTCCACTTT.

The V gene is TRBV3-1, the J gene TRBJ2-1, with 8 bases lining up with TRBD2. This CDR3 contains 14 residues. Germline values: CDR1 LGHDT, CDR2 YNNKEL (reference sequence). J was trimmed by 4 bases and V by 3 bases; bases with no gene match: 2. DNA of the CDR3: TGTGCCAGCAGCCACTCTAGCGGGTACAATGAGCAGTTCTTC. Its translation is CASSHSSGYNEQFF.

The rearrangement links TRBV9 to TRBJ2-1; 8 bases agree with TRBD2. Losses at the gene ends were 4 bases for V and 6 bases for J; bases not matched to a gene: 9. CDR1 is SGDLS, CDR2 YYNGEE, per germline. The CDR3 is 15 amino acids. The CDR3 spells CASSRSGGIPNEQFF. The DNA for the CDR3 is TGTGCCAGCAGCCGCAGCGGGGGAATCCCCAATGAGCAGTTCTTC.

The gene calls are TRBV20-1 and TRBJ2-5, with D tentatively TRBD2 (5 bases). The length of the CDR3 is 15 residues. Trimming took 3 bases from V and 3 from J, leaving 17 bases between them. CDR1 and CDR2 from the germline V gene are DFQATT and SNEGSKA (reference sequence). The CDR3 protein is CSASLFGERKETQYF. The CDR3 DNA follows: TGCAGTGCTAGCTTGTTTGGGGAGAGGAAAGAGACCCAGTACTTC.

V usage is TRBV2 and J usage is TRBJ1-5; 11 nucleotides align to TRBD1. The CDR3 contains 14 residues. The ends lost 4 bases at V and 5 bases at J; junction bases unmatched: 1. Per the germline V gene, CDR1 is SNHLY and CDR2 is FYNNEI. CDR3 nucleotide sequence: TGTGCCAGCAGTGGGACAGGGGGCTATCAGCCCCAGCATTTT. The encoded protein is CASSGTGGYQPQHF. The variable domain in full, with the rest retrieved from reference TRBV2 and TRBJ1-5, is EPEVTQTPSHQVTQMGQEVILRCVPISNHLYFYWYRQILGQKVEFLVSFYNNEISEKSEIFDDQFSVERPDGSNFTLKIRSTKLEDSAMYFCASSGTGGYQPQHFGDGTRLSIL.

The rearrangement links TRBV20-1 to TRBJ2-6; D is undetermined. V lost 3 bases to trimming and J lost 2 bases, with 11 bases between them. CDR3 length: 15 amino acids. The germline V gene has CDR1 DFQATT and CDR2 SNEGSKA (reference sequence). The CDR3 reads CSASMRKAGANVLTF. The CDR3 region has the DNA TGCAGTGCTAGTATGAGGAAGGCTGGGGCCAACGTCCTGACTTTC.

This clonotype has only a few counts. The rearrangement uses TRBV3-1 and TRBJ1-1; no firm D call. CDR3 size: 13 residues. Germline CDR1 LGHDT, CDR2 YNNKEL (reference sequence). The V end was cut by 6 bases, the J end by 1 base, with 9 bases between. The CDR3 DNA reads as TGTGCCAGCAGTCGTCGGCAGAACACTGAAGCTTTCTTT. It encodes CASSRRQNTEAFF.

The rearrangement links TRBV27 to TRBJ1-6; D gene unclear. The germline V gene encodes CDR1 MNHEY and CDR2 SMNVEV (reference sequence). CDR3 length: 13 amino acids. Trimming left V 4 bases short and J 8 bases short, with 9 bases between. CDR3 DNA sequence: TGTGCCAGCAGTTCGGAATATTATTCACCCCTCCACTTT. This codes for CASSSEYYSPLHF.